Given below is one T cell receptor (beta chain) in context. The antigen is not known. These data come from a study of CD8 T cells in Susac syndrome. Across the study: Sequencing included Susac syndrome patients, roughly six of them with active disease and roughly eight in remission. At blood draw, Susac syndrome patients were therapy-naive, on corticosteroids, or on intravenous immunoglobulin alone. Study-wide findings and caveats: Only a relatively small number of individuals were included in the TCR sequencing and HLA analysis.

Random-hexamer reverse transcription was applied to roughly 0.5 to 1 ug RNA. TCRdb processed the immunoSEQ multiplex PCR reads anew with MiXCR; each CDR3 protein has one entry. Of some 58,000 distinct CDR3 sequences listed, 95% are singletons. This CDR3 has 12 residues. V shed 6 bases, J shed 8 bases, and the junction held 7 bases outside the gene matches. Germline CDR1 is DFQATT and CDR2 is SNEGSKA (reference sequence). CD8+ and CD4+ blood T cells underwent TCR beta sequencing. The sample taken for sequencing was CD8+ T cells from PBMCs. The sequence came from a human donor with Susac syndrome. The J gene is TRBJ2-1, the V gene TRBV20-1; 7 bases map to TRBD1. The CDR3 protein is CSALRQGHEQFF. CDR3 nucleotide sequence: TGCAGTGCACTAAGACAGGGACATGAGCAGTTCTTC.